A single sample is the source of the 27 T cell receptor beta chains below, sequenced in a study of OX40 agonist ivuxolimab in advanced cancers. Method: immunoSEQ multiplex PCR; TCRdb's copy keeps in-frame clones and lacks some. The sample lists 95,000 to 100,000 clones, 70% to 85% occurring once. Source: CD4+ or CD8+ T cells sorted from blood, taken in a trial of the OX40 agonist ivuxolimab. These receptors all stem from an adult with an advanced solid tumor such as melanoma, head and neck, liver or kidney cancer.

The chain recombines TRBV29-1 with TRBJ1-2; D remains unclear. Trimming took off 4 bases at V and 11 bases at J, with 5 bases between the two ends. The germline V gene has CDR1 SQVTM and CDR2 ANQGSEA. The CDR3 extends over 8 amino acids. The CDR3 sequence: CSVGGYTF. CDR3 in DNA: TGCAGCGTTGGGGGATACACCTTC.

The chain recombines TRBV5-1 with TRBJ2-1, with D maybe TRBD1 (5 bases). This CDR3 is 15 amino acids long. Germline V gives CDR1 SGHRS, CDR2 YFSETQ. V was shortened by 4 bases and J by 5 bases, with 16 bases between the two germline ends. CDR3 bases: TGCGCCAGCAGCGCCGGTAGTAAGGGGAACAATGAGCAGTTCTTC. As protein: CASSAGSKGNNEQFF.

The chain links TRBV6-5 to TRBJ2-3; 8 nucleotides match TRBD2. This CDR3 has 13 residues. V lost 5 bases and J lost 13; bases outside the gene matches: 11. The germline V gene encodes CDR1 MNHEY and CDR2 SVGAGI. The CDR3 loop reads CASSPAAGGRKYF. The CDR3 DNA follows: TGTGCCAGCAGTCCCGCTGCGGGAGGACGGAAGTATTTT.

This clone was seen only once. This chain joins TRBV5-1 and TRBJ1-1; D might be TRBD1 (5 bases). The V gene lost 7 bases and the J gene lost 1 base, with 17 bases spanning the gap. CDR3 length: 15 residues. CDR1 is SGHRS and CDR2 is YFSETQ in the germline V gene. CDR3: CASWDRGRRNTEAFF. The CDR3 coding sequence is TGCGCCAGCTGGGATAGGGGACGTCGGAACACTGAAGCTTTCTTT. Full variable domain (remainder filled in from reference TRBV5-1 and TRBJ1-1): KAGVTQTPRYLIKTRGQQVTLSCSPISGHRSVSWYQQTPGQGLQFLFEYFSETQRNKGNFPGRFSGRQFSNSRSEMNVSTLELGDSALYLCASWDRGRRNTEAFFGQGTRLTVV.

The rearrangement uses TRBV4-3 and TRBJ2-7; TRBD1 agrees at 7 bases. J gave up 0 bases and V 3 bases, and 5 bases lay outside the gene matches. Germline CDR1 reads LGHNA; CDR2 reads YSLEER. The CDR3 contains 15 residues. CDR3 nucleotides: TGCGCCAGCAGCCACAGACACAGGGGCTCCTACGAGCAGTACTTC. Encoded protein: CASSHRHRGSYEQYF.

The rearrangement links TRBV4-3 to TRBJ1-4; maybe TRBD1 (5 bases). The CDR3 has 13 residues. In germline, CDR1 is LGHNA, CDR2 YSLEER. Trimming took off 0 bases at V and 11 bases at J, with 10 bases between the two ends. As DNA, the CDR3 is TGCGCCAGCAGCCAAGATCGGGGCCAGAAACTGTTTTTT. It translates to CASSQDRGQKLFF.

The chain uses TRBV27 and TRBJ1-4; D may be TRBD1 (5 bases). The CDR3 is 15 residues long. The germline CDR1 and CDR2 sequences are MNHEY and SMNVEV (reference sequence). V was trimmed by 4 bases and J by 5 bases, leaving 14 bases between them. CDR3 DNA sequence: TGTGCCAGCAGTTCGCCAGGGTCCGGAAATGAAAAACTGTTTTTT. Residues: CASSSPGSGNEKLFF.

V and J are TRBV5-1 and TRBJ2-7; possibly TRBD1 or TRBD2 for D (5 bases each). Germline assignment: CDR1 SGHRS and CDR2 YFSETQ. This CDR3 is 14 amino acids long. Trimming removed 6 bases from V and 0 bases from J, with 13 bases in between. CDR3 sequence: CASKTGTASYEQYF. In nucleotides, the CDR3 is TGCGCCAGCAAAACCGGGACGGCCTCCTACGAGCAGTACTTC.

The CDR3 DNA is TGCGCCAGCAGCTCGGGACAGTCCACAGATACGCAGTATTTT. Translating gives CASSSGQSTDTQYF. The chain joins TRBV5-1 to TRBJ2-3; 7 positions match TRBD1. Germline lookup yields CDR1 SGHRS and CDR2 YFSETQ. The length of the CDR3 is 14 residues. V lost 3 bases, J lost 2 bases, and 3 bases stayed unmatched.

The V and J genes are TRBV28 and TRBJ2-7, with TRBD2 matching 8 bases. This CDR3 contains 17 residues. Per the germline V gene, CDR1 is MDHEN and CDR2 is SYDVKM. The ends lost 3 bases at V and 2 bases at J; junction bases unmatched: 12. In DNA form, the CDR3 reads TGTGCCAGCAGTTTGCTCTTGCGCGGGAGGAAAACCTACGAGCAGTACTTC. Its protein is CASSLLLRGRKTYEQYF. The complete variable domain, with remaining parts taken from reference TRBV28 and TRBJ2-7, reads DVKVTQSSRYLVKRTGEKVFLECVQDMDHENMFWYRQDPGLGLRLIYFSYDVKMKEKGDIPEGYSVSREKKERFSLILESASTNQTSMYLCASSLLLRGRKTYEQYFGPGTRLTVT.

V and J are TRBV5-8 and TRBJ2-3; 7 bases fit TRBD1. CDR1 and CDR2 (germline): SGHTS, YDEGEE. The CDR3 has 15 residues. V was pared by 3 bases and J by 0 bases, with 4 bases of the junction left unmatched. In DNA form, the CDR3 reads TGTGCCAGCAGCTCCGGACAGGCCAGCACAGATACGCAGTATTTT. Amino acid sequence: CASSSGQASTDTQYF.

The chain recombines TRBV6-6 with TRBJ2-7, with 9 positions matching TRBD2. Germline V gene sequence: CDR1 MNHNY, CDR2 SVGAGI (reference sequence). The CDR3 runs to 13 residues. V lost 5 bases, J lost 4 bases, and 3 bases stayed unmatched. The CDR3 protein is CASSQTSGYEQYF. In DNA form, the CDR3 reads TGTGCCAGCAGTCAGACTAGCGGTTACGAGCAGTACTTC.

CDR3 sequence: CASSSTGNTEAFF. The CDR3 DNA follows: TGTGCCAGCAGTTCGACAGGAAACACTGAAGCTTTCTTT. The rearrangement links TRBV7-9 to TRBJ1-1; a possible D gene is TRBD1 (6 bases). Germline loops: CDR1 SEHNR, CDR2 FQNEAQ (reference sequence). This CDR3 comprises 13 residues. V was shortened by 6 bases and J by 2 bases, with 10 bases between the two germline ends.

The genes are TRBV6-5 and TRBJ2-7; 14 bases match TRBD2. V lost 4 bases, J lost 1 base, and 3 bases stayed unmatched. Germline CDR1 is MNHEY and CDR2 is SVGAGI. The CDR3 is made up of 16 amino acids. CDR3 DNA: TGTGCCAGCAGTTTTAGGACTAGCGGGAGGTCCTACGAGCAGTACTTC. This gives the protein CASSFRTSGRSYEQYF.

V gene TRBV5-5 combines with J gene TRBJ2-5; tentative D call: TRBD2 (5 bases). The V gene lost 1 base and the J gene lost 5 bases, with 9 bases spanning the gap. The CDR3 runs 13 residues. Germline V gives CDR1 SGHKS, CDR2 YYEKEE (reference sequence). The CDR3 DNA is TGTGCCAGCAGCTTGTCGGGAAGGGAGACCCAGTACTTC. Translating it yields CASSLSGRETQYF.

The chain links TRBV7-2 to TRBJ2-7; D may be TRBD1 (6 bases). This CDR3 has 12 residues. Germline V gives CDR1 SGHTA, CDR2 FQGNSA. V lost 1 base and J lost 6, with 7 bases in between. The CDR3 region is CASSLGGGEQYF. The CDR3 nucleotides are TGTGCCAGCAGCTTAGGAGGGGGCGAGCAGTACTTC. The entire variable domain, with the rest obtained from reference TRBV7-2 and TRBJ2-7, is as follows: GAGVSQSPSNKVTEKGKDVELRCDPISGHTALYWYRQSLGQGLEFLIYFQGNSAPDKSGLPSDRFSAERTGGSVSTLTIQRTQQEDSAVYLCASSLGGGEQYFGPGTRLTVT.

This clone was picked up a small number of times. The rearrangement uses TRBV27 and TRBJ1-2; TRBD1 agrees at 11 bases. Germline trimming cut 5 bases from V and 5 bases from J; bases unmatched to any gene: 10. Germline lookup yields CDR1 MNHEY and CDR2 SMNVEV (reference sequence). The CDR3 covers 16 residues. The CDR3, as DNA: TGTGCCAGCAGTCTGGGACAGGGGGACGGAAGGTATGGCTACACCTTC. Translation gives CASSLGQGDGRYGYTF.

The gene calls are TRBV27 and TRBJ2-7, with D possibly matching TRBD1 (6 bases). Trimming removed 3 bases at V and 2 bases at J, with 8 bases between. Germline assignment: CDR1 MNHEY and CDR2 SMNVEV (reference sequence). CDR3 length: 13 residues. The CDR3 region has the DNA TGTGCCAGCAGTTTGGACAGAGCCTACGAGCAGTACTTC. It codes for CASSLDRAYEQYF.

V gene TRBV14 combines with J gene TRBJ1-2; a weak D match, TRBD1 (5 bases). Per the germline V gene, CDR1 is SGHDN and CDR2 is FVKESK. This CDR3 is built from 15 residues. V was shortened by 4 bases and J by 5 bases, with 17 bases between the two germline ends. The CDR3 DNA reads TGTGCCAGCAGCCGAGGGACCGACCTAGGGTATGGCTACACCTTC. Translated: CASSRGTDLGYGYTF.

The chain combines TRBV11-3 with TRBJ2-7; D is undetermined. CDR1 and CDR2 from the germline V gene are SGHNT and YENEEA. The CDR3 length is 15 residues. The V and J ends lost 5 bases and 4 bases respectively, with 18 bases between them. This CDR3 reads CASSRPGRSAYEQYF. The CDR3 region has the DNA TGTGCCAGCAGCCGCCCCGGGCGCTCAGCATACGAGCAGTACTTC.

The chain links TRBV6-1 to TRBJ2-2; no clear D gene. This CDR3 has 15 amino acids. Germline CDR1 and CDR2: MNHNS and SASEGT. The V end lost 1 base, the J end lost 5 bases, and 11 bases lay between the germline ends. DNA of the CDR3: TGTGCCAGCAGTGAAGTCCACCTGAATACCGGGGAGCTGTTTTTT. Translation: CASSEVHLNTGELFF.

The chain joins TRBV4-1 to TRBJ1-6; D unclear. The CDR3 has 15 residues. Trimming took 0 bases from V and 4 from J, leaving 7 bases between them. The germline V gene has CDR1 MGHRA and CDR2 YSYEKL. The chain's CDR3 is CASSQDRSYNSPLHF. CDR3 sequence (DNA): TGCGCCAGCAGCCAAGATAGATCTTATAATTCACCCCTCCACTTT.

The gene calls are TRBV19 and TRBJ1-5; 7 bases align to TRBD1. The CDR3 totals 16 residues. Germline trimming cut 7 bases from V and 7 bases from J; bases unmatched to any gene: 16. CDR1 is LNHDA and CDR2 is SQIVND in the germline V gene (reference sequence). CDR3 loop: CASKAGGQGAMQPQHF. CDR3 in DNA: TGTGCCAGTAAGGCAGGGGGTCAAGGCGCCATGCAGCCCCAGCATTTT.

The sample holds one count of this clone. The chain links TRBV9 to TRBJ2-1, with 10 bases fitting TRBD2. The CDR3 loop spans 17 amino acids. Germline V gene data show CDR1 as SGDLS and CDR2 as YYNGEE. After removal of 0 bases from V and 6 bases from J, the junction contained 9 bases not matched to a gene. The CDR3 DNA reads TGTGCCAGCAGCGTAGAAGTAGGGCTAGCGGGAGTCAATGAGCAGTTCTTC. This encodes CASSVEVGLAGVNEQFF.

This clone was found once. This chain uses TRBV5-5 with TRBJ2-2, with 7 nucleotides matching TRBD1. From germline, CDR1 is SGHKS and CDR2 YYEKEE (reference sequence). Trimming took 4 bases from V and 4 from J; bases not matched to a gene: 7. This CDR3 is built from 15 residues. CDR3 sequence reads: CASSPMAGGTGELFF. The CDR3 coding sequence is TGTGCCAGCAGCCCCATGGCAGGGGGCACCGGGGAGCTGTTTTTT.

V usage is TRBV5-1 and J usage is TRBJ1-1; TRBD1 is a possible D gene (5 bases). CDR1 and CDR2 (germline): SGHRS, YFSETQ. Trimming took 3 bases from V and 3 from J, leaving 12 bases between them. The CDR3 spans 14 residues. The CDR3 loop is CASSYQGGYTEAFF. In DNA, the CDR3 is TGCGCCAGCAGCTATCAGGGCGGATACACTGAAGCTTTCTTT.

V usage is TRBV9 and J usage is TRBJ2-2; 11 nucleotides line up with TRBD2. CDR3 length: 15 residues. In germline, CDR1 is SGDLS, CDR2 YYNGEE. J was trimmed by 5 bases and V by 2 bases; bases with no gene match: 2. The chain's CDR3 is CASSVASGRTGELFF. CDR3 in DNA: TGTGCCAGCAGCGTCGCTAGCGGGAGGACCGGGGAGCTGTTTTTT.